The next 5 T cell receptor beta chains were all read from a single sample in a study of T-cell memory formation after mild COVID-19. MiXCR was run by TCRdb on the 5' RACE reads, yielding one entry per CDR3 protein. The sample lists 140,000 to 150,000 distinct CDR3 sequences; 15% to 20% were seen once. Sequenced material: PBMCs or a T cell subset sorted from them (not recorded which). These receptor sequences come from an adult woman who had mild COVID-19 (a few samples of this study predate the infection). Cell type and time point are not known.

This clonotype showed up just a few times. The V call is TRBV15, the J call TRBJ2-3, with D perhaps matching TRBD1 (5 bases). The CDR3 extends over 16 amino acids. The germline gives CDR1 LNHNV, CDR2 YYDKDF (reference sequence). The V gene lost 1 base and the J gene lost 2 bases, with 13 bases spanning the gap. CDR3 nucleotides: TGTGCCACCAGCAGAGGGGGCAGGGCAGCCACAGATACGCAGTATTTT. It codes for CATSRGGRAATDTQYF.

This clonotype was seen just once. V gene TRBV11-3 combines with J gene TRBJ2-7; D is unresolved. The CDR3 spans 15 residues. V was cut by 6 bases and J by 5 bases, with 20 bases left in between. Germline CDR1 is SGHNT and CDR2 is YENEEA. The CDR3 spells CASSWTGPQRNEQYF. As DNA, the CDR3 is TGTGCCAGCAGTTGGACCGGACCACAGCGCAACGAGCAGTACTTC.

This clonotype was observed a handful of times. The chain couples TRBV7-2 to TRBJ2-1, with 9 bases fitting TRBD2. The junction had 11 bases not matched to a gene; V was cut back by 4 bases and J by 4 bases. This CDR3 is 17 amino acids long. Looked up from germline, CDR1 is SGHTA and CDR2 is FQGNSA. This CDR3 is CASSSTPGTSRYNEQFF. CDR3 in DNA: TGTGCCAGCAGCTCCACCCCCGGGACTAGCAGGTACAATGAGCAGTTCTTC.

This sequence joins TRBV5-1 and TRBJ1-1; 10 nucleotides match TRBD1. The CDR3 runs to 14 residues. V trimming: 4 bases; J trimming: 8 bases; junction bases outside the gene matches: 8. The germline CDR1 and CDR2 sequences are SGHRS and YFSETQ. CDR3 residues: CASSAGQGMGEAFF. For the CDR3, the DNA is TGCGCCAGCAGCGCGGGACAGGGGATGGGAGAAGCTTTCTTT. Based on the CDR3 plus reference TRBV5-1 and TRBJ1-1, the full variable domain is KAGVTQTPRYLIKTRGQQVTLSCSPISGHRSVSWYQQTPGQGLQFLFEYFSETQRNKGNFPGRFSGRQFSNSRSEMNVSTLELGDSALYLCASSAGQGMGEAFFGQGTRLTVV.

The chain joins TRBV19 to TRBJ2-5; the D is unclear. From germline, CDR1 is LNHDA and CDR2 SQIVND (reference sequence). Trimming cost V 1 base and J 1 base, with 10 bases left between them. The CDR3 totals 15 residues. The CDR3 loop is CASSIGARLQETQYF. Here the CDR3 DNA reads TGTGCCAGTAGTATAGGGGCCAGGCTCCAAGAGACCCAGTACTTC.